This passage covers 22 T cell receptor beta chains from one sample sequenced in a study of graft-versus-host responses after intestinal transplantation. Their antigen targets remain unknown. Clones were sequenced by immunoSEQ multiplex PCR, and TCRdb holds only the in-frame ones, with some missing. The sample lists about 26,000 clones; roughly 82% were seen once. Sequencing used unstimulated CD4+ T cells sorted from spleen or lymph node cells, obtained before intestinal transplant. These receptors were taken from a human donor who received an intestinal transplant.

J is TRBJ2-7 and V is TRBV10-3, with D perhaps TRBD2 (6 bases). The CDR3 contains 12 residues. The V and J ends lost 8 bases and 4 bases respectively, with 12 bases between them. The germline V gene encodes CDR1 ENHRY and CDR2 SYGVKD. The CDR3 sequence: CAIAASEYEQYF. CDR3 DNA sequence: TGTGCCATCGCGGCTAGCGAGTACGAGCAGTACTTC.

The J gene is TRBJ2-7, the V gene TRBV4-1; maybe TRBD2 (5 bases). Trimming stripped 4 bases from V and 6 bases from J, with 19 bases between. Germline CDR1 MGHRA, CDR2 YSYEKL. The CDR3 runs to 15 residues. The CDR3 protein is CASSPSGQPGFEQYF. CDR3 nucleotides: TGCGCCAGCAGCCCCAGTGGCCAACCGGGATTCGAGCAGTACTTC.

The V and J genes are TRBV2 and TRBJ2-2; D call uncertain. Trimming stripped 3 bases from V and 6 bases from J, with 2 bases between. CDR3 length: 11 amino acids. Per the germline V gene, CDR1 is SNHLY and CDR2 is FYNNEI. The CDR3 DNA is TGTGCCAGCAGTGATCCCGGGGAGCTGTTTTTT. The encoded protein is CASSDPGELFF.

The chain joins TRBV5-1 to TRBJ2-7; 9 nucleotides align to TRBD1. CDR1 is SGHRS, CDR2 YFSETQ, per germline. This CDR3 region has 14 residues. V lost 8 bases, J lost 3 bases, and 9 bases stayed unmatched. DNA of the CDR3: TGCGCCAGTTGCCAGGGACAGGGTTTCTACGAGCAGTACTTC. Translating it yields CASCQGQGFYEQYF.

V usage is TRBV6-5 and J usage is TRBJ2-3; D uncertain. Trimming took 5 bases from V and 6 from J, leaving 6 bases between them. The germline V gene encodes CDR1 MNHEY and CDR2 SVGAGI. This CDR3 is 11 amino acids long. The CDR3 region is CASSLKDTQYF. Here the CDR3 DNA reads TGTGCCAGCAGTCTTAAGGATACGCAGTATTTT.

In the case of this clone: The sample holds other DNA sequences that translate to the same CDR3. V is TRBV7-3 and J is TRBJ2-3; unclear D gene. The V end lost 2 bases, the J end lost 7 bases, and 10 bases lay between the germline ends. From germline, CDR1 is SGHTA and CDR2 FQGTGA. The CDR3 is made up of 13 amino acids. The CDR3 protein is CASSLASLHTQYF. CDR3 in DNA: TGTGCCAGCAGCTTAGCCTCTCTACATACGCAGTATTTT.

V is TRBV7-3 and J is TRBJ1-1; D is perhaps TRBD1 (5 bases). Trimming removed 2 bases from V and 4 bases from J, with 8 bases in between. CDR3 length: 13 residues. CDR1 and CDR2 (germline): SGHTA, FQGTGA. The CDR3 DNA is TGTGCCAGCAGCTTAGATGGGACCACTGAAGCTTTCTTT. Its protein is CASSLDGTTEAFF.

V and J are TRBV7-2 and TRBJ2-7; D gene ambiguous. The CDR3 spans 12 residues. Trimming removed 3 bases at V and 2 bases at J, with 5 bases between. The germline gives CDR1 SGHTA, CDR2 FQGNSA. The CDR3 loop reads CASSLIPYEQYF. CDR3 DNA sequence: TGTGCCAGCAGCTTGATCCCCTACGAGCAGTACTTC.

The V gene is TRBV10-3, the J gene TRBJ1-1; 7 bases match TRBD1. CDR1 and CDR2 (germline): ENHRY, SYGVKD. The CDR3 consists of 13 residues. The V and J ends lost 10 bases and 8 bases, in that order; junction bases with no gene match: 13. CDR3 loop: CATVRAGGKEAFF. The CDR3 DNA reads TGTGCCACCGTCCGAGCAGGGGGGAAAGAAGCTTTCTTT.

This clone appeared a few times. The chain joins TRBV2 to TRBJ2-3; no clear D. Trimming cost V 8 bases and J 6 bases, with 15 bases left between them. In germline, CDR1 is SNHLY, CDR2 FYNNEI. CDR3 length: 13 residues. For the CDR3, the DNA is TGTGCCAGCGGGCCCCCATCATCCGATACGCAGTATTTT. Its translation is CASGPPSSDTQYF.

The V call is TRBV29-1, the J call TRBJ2-5, with D hard to call. The CDR3 is made up of 13 amino acids. The V gene lost 4 bases and the J gene lost 0 bases, with 9 bases spanning the gap. The germline CDR1 and CDR2 sequences are SQVTM and ANQGSEA. The CDR3 reads CSVAHTYQETQYF. In DNA, the CDR3 is TGCAGCGTTGCCCACACCTACCAAGAGACCCAGTACTTC.

The chain is built from TRBV14 and TRBJ1-1, with unresolved D. The CDR3 runs 12 residues. Trimming cost V 2 bases and J 7 bases, with 8 bases left between them. The germline V gene has CDR1 SGHDN and CDR2 FVKESK. The CDR3 DNA is TGTGCCAGCAGCCAATTTGCGGGTGAAGCTTTCTTT. It translates to CASSQFAGEAFF.

V is TRBV11-2 and J is TRBJ1-1, with D maybe TRBD1 (6 bases). Germline loops: CDR1 SGHAT, CDR2 FQNNGV. This CDR3 region has 14 residues. Trimming removed 0 bases at V and 5 bases at J, with 10 bases between. CDR3 amino acids: CASSLEGGITEAFF. The CDR3 DNA sequence: TGTGCCAGCAGCTTAGAGGGGGGCATTACTGAAGCTTTCTTT.

The chain uses TRBV10-3 and TRBJ2-1; perhaps TRBD1 as D (5 bases). Germline V gene lookup returns CDR1 ENHRY and CDR2 SYGVKD. V was pared by 2 bases and J by 1 base, with 6 bases between. CDR3 length: 14 residues. The CDR3 protein is CAISEKGSYNEQFF. The CDR3 nucleotides are TGTGCCATCAGTGAGAAGGGGTCCTACAATGAGCAGTTCTTC.

The rearrangement uses TRBV12-5 and TRBJ2-3, with D possibly TRBD1 on 6 matching bases. V lost 5 bases to trimming and J lost 2 bases, with 17 bases between them. This CDR3 region has 16 residues. The germline V gene encodes CDR1 LGHNT and CDR2 FRNRAP. The CDR3 here is CASGTPPGVLTDTQYF. The CDR3 DNA sequence: TGTGCTAGTGGTACCCCTCCAGGGGTTCTCACAGATACGCAGTATTTT.

The chain is built from TRBV6-5 and TRBJ1-2; D ambiguous. Trimming pared 0 bases from V and 7 bases from J, leaving 6 bases between. From germline, CDR1 is MNHEY and CDR2 SVGAGI. The CDR3 extends over 12 amino acids. In DNA, the CDR3 is TGTGCCAGCAGTTACTCAGGTTTTGGCTACACCTTC. Its translation: CASSYSGFGYTF.

Here the CDR3 DNA reads TGTGCCAGCAGCCTATGGACAGGGGGCACTGAAGCTTTCTTT. This translates into CASSLWTGGTEAFF. This chain joins TRBV4-2 and TRBJ1-1, with 10 positions matching TRBD1. V shed 4 bases and J 4 bases; nucleotides not matched to a gene: 3. The CDR3 loop spans 14 amino acids. CDR1 is LGHNA, CDR2 YNFKEQ, per germline.

The chain is built from TRBV18 and TRBJ1-3; a possible D gene is TRBD1 (5 bases). Trimming removed 2 bases at V and 5 bases at J, with 13 bases between. CDR3 length: 15 amino acids. Germline assignment: CDR1 KGHSH and CDR2 LQKENI. The CDR3 DNA reads TGTGCCAGCTCACCAAAAGAACAGGTCCGAAACACCATATATTTT. Protein: CASSPKEQVRNTIYF.

The rearrangement uses TRBV7-9 and TRBJ2-6, with TRBD1 matching 11 bases. With V trimmed by 3 bases and J by 2 bases, 3 bases remained unmatched. Germline V gives CDR1 SEHNR, CDR2 FQNEAQ (reference sequence). The CDR3 totals 17 residues. The CDR3 sequence: CASSLGTGGAGANVLTF. CDR3 sequence (DNA): TGTGCCAGCAGCTTGGGGACAGGGGGAGCTGGGGCCAACGTCCTGACTTTC.

The chain employs TRBV2 and TRBJ2-4; possible D gene TRBD2, 6 bases. This CDR3 spans 17 amino acids. Trimming took 2 bases from V and 4 from J, leaving 18 bases between them. CDR1 SNHLY and CDR2 FYNNEI come from the germline V gene. CDR3 coding DNA: TGTGCCAGCAGTGAATTGGGCCTACTAGCTGAAAAAAACATTCAGTACTTC. Its protein is CASSELGLLAEKNIQYF.

The rearrangement uses TRBV5-4 and TRBJ2-2; TRBD1 agrees at 7 bases. Germline trimming cut 0 bases from V and 1 base from J; bases unmatched to any gene: 3. Germline values: CDR1 SGHNT, CDR2 YYREEE (reference sequence). The CDR3 has 16 residues. In DNA, the CDR3 is TGTGCCAGCAGCTTGGAGACAGGGCTGAACACCGGGGAGCTGTTTTTT. Amino acids: CASSLETGLNTGELFF.

The V and J genes are TRBV6-1 and TRBJ1-2; D uncertain. The CDR3 consists of 12 residues. CDR1 is MNHNS, CDR2 SASEGT, per germline. Deletions cut 6 bases from V and 8 bases from J, with 13 bases between. CDR3 in amino acids: CASRVGFRGYTF. The CDR3 DNA reads TGTGCCAGCAGGGTAGGGTTCAGAGGCTACACCTTC.